The next 22 T cell receptor beta chains were all read from a single sample in a study of cytotoxic CD8 clonotypes in ibrutinib-treated CLL. Clones were sequenced by immunoSEQ multiplex PCR, and TCRdb holds only the in-frame ones, with some missing. This sample carries over 200,000 clones, 65% to 80% of them seen once, and the ten largest clones take approximately 5.9%. Sequenced here: PBMCs, sampled after 12 months of ibrutinib treatment. All receptors come from a human donor with chronic lymphocytic leukemia.

The sample holds a few counts of this clone. The chain has TRBV27 and TRBJ1-1, with D possibly TRBD1 on 6 matching bases. Trimming left V 8 bases short and J 1 base short, with 17 bases between. Germline V gives CDR1 MNHEY, CDR2 SMNVEV (reference sequence). The CDR3 totals 15 residues. This CDR3 reads CASLVTGARNTEAFF. Here the CDR3 DNA reads TGTGCCAGCTTGGTAACGGGGGCCCGGAACACTGAAGCTTTCTTT.

The V call is TRBV9, the J call TRBJ1-2; no clear D. The CDR3 has 13 residues. Trimming shortened V by 0 bases and J by 3 bases, and 6 bases separated the two germline ends. In germline, CDR1 is SGDLS, CDR2 YYNGEE. This chain's CDR3 is CASSVETDYGYTF. The CDR3 nucleotides read TGTGCCAGCAGCGTAGAGACGGACTATGGCTACACCTTC.

V usage is TRBV9 and J usage is TRBJ1-1; D unclear. This CDR3 comprises 15 residues. Per germline, CDR1 SGDLS and CDR2 YYNGEE. Trimming left V 0 bases short and J 0 bases short, with 9 bases between. This chain's CDR3 is CASSVGSDMNTEAFF. CDR3 DNA sequence: TGTGCCAGCAGCGTAGGTTCAGACATGAACACTGAAGCTTTCTTT. The entire variable domain, with the rest obtained from reference TRBV9 and TRBJ1-1, is as follows: DSGVTQTPKHLITATGQRVTLRCSPRSGDLSVYWYQQSLDQGLQFLIQYYNGEERAKGNILERFSAQQFPDLHSELNLSSLELGDSALYFCASSVGSDMNTEAFFGQGTRLTVV.

The V and J genes are TRBV5-1 and TRBJ2-7; D may correspond to TRBD1 or TRBD2 (6 bases each). V lost 3 bases and J lost 3, with 22 bases in between. The CDR3 covers 17 residues. The germline gives CDR1 SGHRS, CDR2 YFSETQ. As DNA, the CDR3 is TGCGCCAGCAGCTCTGAGGAGGGACACCGAAAATACTACGAGCAGTACTTC. Amino acids: CASSSEEGHRKYYEQYF.

The table lists this clone with a few counts. The chain joins TRBV6-5 to TRBJ2-7; D might be TRBD1 (5 bases). The ends were cut back, 2 bases at V and 2 bases at J, with 10 bases in the middle. Germline V gene lookup returns CDR1 MNHEY and CDR2 SVGAGI. This CDR3 is 14 amino acids long. DNA for the CDR3: TGTGCCAGCAGTTACCAGCAGGGTCCCTACGAGCAGTACTTC. Encoded protein: CASSYQQGPYEQYF.

V is TRBV6-1 and J is TRBJ1-2, with TRBD1 as a possible D gene (6 bases). Trimming stripped 7 bases from V and 8 bases from J, with 23 bases between. This CDR3 is 15 amino acids long. Germline CDR1 and CDR2: MNHNS and SASEGT. The CDR3 DNA reads as TGTGCCAGCACCCCCGGGGGTCAGGGGCGTCGGGGCTACACCTTC. Amino acid sequence: CASTPGGQGRRGYTF.

A few counts support this clone. The genes are TRBV7-8 and TRBJ2-3; D gene ambiguous. The CDR3 has 16 amino acids. CDR1 is SGHVS, CDR2 FQNEAQ, per germline. The V end was cut by 3 bases, the J end by 0 bases, with 13 bases between. The CDR3 bases are TGTGCCAGCAGCTTCCCCGGCGGAACTAGCACAGATACGCAGTATTTT. Amino acids: CASSFPGGTSTDTQYF.

The chain recombines TRBV4-2 with TRBJ1-3, with D maybe TRBD1 (6 bases). Germline V CDR1 and CDR2: LGHNA, YNFKEQ. The CDR3 runs 15 residues. The V gene lost 4 bases and the J gene lost 2 bases, with 12 bases spanning the gap. CDR3 sequence reads: CASSLLQGAGNTIYF. The CDR3 region has the DNA TGTGCCAGCAGCCTGTTACAGGGAGCTGGAAACACCATATATTTT.

CDR3: CASSLEGTDYTF. The CDR3 coding sequence is TGTGCCAGCAGCTTAGAAGGGACAGATTACACCTTC. This chain connects TRBV7-9 to TRBJ1-2; 7 nucleotides agree with TRBD1. V trimming: 1 base; J trimming: 11 bases; junction bases outside the gene matches: 4. Germline CDR1 reads SEHNR; CDR2 reads FQNEAQ (reference sequence). The CDR3 totals 12 residues.

A few counts support this clone. This chain uses TRBV2 with TRBJ2-3, with 7 bases fitting TRBD2. The CDR3 spans 15 residues. From germline, CDR1 is SNHLY and CDR2 FYNNEI. V shed 5 bases and J 0 bases; nucleotides not matched to a gene: 5. The CDR3 DNA follows: TGTGCCAGCAGTACGAGCGGGGCTAGCACAGATACGCAGTATTTT. This codes for CASSTSGASTDTQYF.

This chain uses TRBV7-3 with TRBJ1-2; D is uncertain. V lost 5 bases and J lost 0, with 13 bases in between. Looked up from germline, CDR1 is SGHTA and CDR2 is FQGTGA. This CDR3 contains 15 residues. The CDR3 DNA sequence: TGTGCCAGCAGCCTTGGTCCAAGCCCTAACTATGGCTACACCTTC. It codes for CASSLGPSPNYGYTF.

The chain links TRBV19 to TRBJ2-3; a weak D match, TRBD2 (6 bases). V lost 3 bases to trimming and J lost 2 bases, with 12 bases between them. Germline V gene lookup returns CDR1 LNHDA and CDR2 SQIVND (reference sequence). The CDR3 runs to 15 residues. The CDR3 sequence is CASSIRGGTTDTQYF. The CDR3 bases are TGTGCCAGTAGTATTAGAGGAGGGACCACAGATACGCAGTATTTT.

The chain carries TRBV30 and TRBJ1-3; perhaps TRBD1 as D (6 bases). CDR3 size: 13 residues. Trimming cost V 4 bases and J 3 bases, with 10 bases left between them. CDR1 is GTSNPN, CDR2 SVGIG, per germline (reference sequence). CDR3 residues: CAWMGGNGNTIYF. Here the CDR3 DNA reads TGTGCCTGGATGGGGGGCAATGGAAACACCATATATTTT. Together with reference TRBV30 and TRBJ1-3, the CDR3 gives the full variable domain: SQTIHQWPATLVQPVGSPLSLECTVEGTSNPNLYWYRQAAGRGLQLLFYSVGIGQISSEVPQNLSASRPQDRQFILSSKKLLLSDSGFYLCAWMGGNGNTIYFGEGSWLTVV.

The V call is TRBV11-3, the J call TRBJ1-1; D remains ambiguous. The CDR3 loop spans 13 amino acids. CDR1 is SGHNT, CDR2 YENEEA, per germline. V gave up 4 bases and J gave up 5 bases, with 11 bases separating them. CDR3 sequence: CASSSQTTTEAFF. The DNA for the CDR3 is TGTGCCAGCAGCTCCCAAACCACGACTGAAGCTTTCTTT.

This clone was detected only a few times. The chain uses TRBV9 and TRBJ2-1; possibly TRBD2 for D (6 bases). The CDR3 totals 15 residues. Trimming stripped 4 bases from V and 6 bases from J, with 17 bases between. Germline CDR1 and CDR2: SGDLS and YYNGEE. CDR3 in amino acids: CASSPVGGDGNEQFF. The CDR3, as DNA: TGTGCCAGCAGCCCAGTAGGCGGGGACGGCAATGAGCAGTTCTTC.

This sequence joins TRBV28 and TRBJ2-5; D is uncertain. The CDR3 length is 11 residues. Germline V gene data show CDR1 as MDHEN and CDR2 as SYDVKM. V gave up 7 bases and J gave up 5 bases, with 8 bases separating them. CDR3 sequence (DNA): TGTGCCAGCACCCAAAGGGAGACCCAGTACTTC. Protein sequence: CASTQRETQYF. Supplemented by reference TRBV28 and TRBJ2-5, the full variable domain reads DVKVTQSSRYLVKRTGEKVFLECVQDMDHENMFWYRQDPGLGLRLIYFSYDVKMKEKGDIPEGYSVSREKKERFSLILESASTNQTSMYLCASTQRETQYFGPGTRLLVL.

The rearrangement uses TRBV30 and TRBJ2-7; a weak D match, TRBD1 (6 bases). CDR1 is GTSNPN, CDR2 SVGIG, per germline (reference sequence). Trimming pared 2 bases from V and 4 bases from J, leaving 12 bases between. The CDR3 has 13 residues. CDR3 region: CAWSTGNRYEQYF. The CDR3 DNA sequence: TGTGCCTGGAGTACAGGGAATCGGTACGAGCAGTACTTC.

V gene TRBV6-5 combines with J gene TRBJ1-2, with D maybe TRBD1 (5 bases). Trimming took 0 bases from V and 5 from J, leaving 13 bases between them. Germline V gene lookup returns CDR1 MNHEY and CDR2 SVGAGI. This CDR3 is built from 15 residues. CDR3 amino acids: CASSYSSGSDYGYTF. In nucleotides, the CDR3 is TGTGCCAGCAGTTACTCGTCAGGGAGCGATTATGGCTACACCTTC.

The gene calls are TRBV4-3 and TRBJ2-7; D is uncertain. Trimming removed 0 bases at V and 3 bases at J, with 6 bases between. The CDR3 runs 13 residues. Germline V CDR1 and CDR2: LGHNA, YSLEER. CDR3 in DNA: TGCGCCAGCAGCCAAGATATCAGCTACGAGCAGTACTTC. Protein: CASSQDISYEQYF.

The chain joins TRBV5-1 to TRBJ2-7, with 7 bases fitting TRBD1. Germline loops: CDR1 SGHRS, CDR2 YFSETQ. V gave up 6 bases and J gave up 4 bases; unmatched junction bases: 13. The CDR3 length is 15 residues. CDR3 bases: TGCGCCAGCACCAACAAGGGGGCCCCAGTTTACGAGCAGTACTTC. This gives the protein CASTNKGAPVYEQYF. Drawing the rest from reference TRBV5-1 and TRBJ2-7, the complete variable domain is KAGVTQTPRYLIKTRGQQVTLSCSPISGHRSVSWYQQTPGQGLQFLFEYFSETQRNKGNFPGRFSGRQFSNSRSEMNVSTLELGDSALYLCASTNKGAPVYEQYFGPGTRLTVT.

V and J are TRBV11-2 and TRBJ2-2; D is uncertain. Trimming left V 4 bases short and J 7 bases short, with 16 bases between. In germline, CDR1 is SGHAT, CDR2 FQNNGV. The CDR3 has 15 amino acids. CDR3 nucleotides: TGTGCCAGCAGCTCATTTTTCCGTAGAGGCGGGGAGCTGTTTTTT. Its protein product is CASSSFFRRGGELFF.

The chain couples TRBV7-8 to TRBJ2-5; 7 positions match TRBD1. Germline lookup yields CDR1 SGHVS and CDR2 FQNEAQ. V gave up 5 bases and J gave up 1 base; unmatched junction bases: 4. The CDR3 sequence is 14 residues long. The CDR3: CASSPWDSQETQYF. In DNA, the CDR3 is TGTGCCAGCAGCCCCTGGGACAGCCAAGAGACCCAGTACTTC.